The clone carrying this T cell receptor beta chain was seen a few times. Its target is unknown. The entry originates in a study of T cell repertoires in aging, cancer and after chemotherapy. Background on the study: Six age groups, ranging from 30 or younger to 70 or older, included the donors.

Rearranged V-D-J TRB sequences were amplified with a mixed TRB-A/B primer pool. TCRdb reprocessed the multiplex PCR reads via MiXCR and lists one record per CDR3 protein. The sample has more than 7,000 distinct CDR3 sequences; over 30% are singletons. The length of the CDR3 is 18 residues. The germline V gene has CDR1 MNHEY and CDR2 SMNVEV (reference sequence). Trimming shortened V by 7 bases and J by 7 bases, and 29 bases separated the two germline ends. The template was genomic DNA from peripheral blood, not RNA. General study points: Immunological memory after chemotherapy cannot be judged from the repertoire data. In healthy donors, age-related TCR diversity loss mainly reflected lost richness. Untreated cancer patients had significantly lower blood TCR diversity than age-matched healthy donors.

This receptor was obtained from a human donor in good health. The gene calls are TRBV27 and TRBJ2-1; D may correspond to TRBD1 or TRBD2 (5 bases each). The specimen was blood. Here the CDR3 reads CASTGPGITGGLKNEQFF. CDR3 coding DNA: TGTGCCAGCACCGGGCCGGGGATCACAGGAGGATTGAAGAATGAGCAGTTCTTC.